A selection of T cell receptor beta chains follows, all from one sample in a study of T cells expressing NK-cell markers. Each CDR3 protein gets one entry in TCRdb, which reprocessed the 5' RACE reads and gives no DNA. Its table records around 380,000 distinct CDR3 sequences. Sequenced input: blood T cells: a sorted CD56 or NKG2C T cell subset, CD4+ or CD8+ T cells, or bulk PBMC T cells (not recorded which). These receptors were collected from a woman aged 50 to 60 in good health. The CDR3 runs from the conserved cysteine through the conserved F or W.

CASSYMIAGVLSLFF TRBJ2-1 TRBV6-5
CASSEWPEGSGNTIYF TRBJ1-3 TRBV12-3/TRBV12-4
CASSLPRGTYEQYF TRBJ2-7 TRBV7-9
CASSWGQGAGNTIYF TRBJ1-3 TRBV5-1
CASVGQVPYNEQFF TRBJ2-1 TRBV12-3/TRBV12-4
CATSDPPGDTQYF TRBJ2-3 TRBV24-1
CSAQAAPKNTEAFF TRBJ1-1 TRBV20-1
CASSLGSGLFF TRBJ1-4 TRBV28
CASRAGTSSVGEQFF TRBJ2-1 TRBV12-3/TRBV12-4
CASSSNSGQVNHEQFF TRBJ2-1 TRBV11-3
CASSRGAAYNEQFF TRBJ2-1 TRBV11-2
CSARPPAGVFDTQYF TRBJ2-3 TRBV20-1
CATEDSTADNEQFF TRBJ2-1 TRBV10-3
CASSAQAVGEQFF TRBJ2-1 TRBV7-2
CAFHSGSAGELFF TRBJ2-2 TRBV12-3/TRBV12-4
CASSQDQGALTGELFF TRBJ2-2 TRBV14
CASSFGQGMGAFF TRBJ1-1 TRBV12-3/TRBV12-4
CASSLGTTNQPQHF TRBJ1-5 TRBV11-2
CASSQRSDYGYTF TRBJ1-2 TRBV3-1
CASSMNGAPYEQYF TRBJ2-7 TRBV19
CASSYSWTLNEKLFF TRBJ1-4 TRBV6-5
CASSFTGAGQPQHF TRBJ1-5 TRBV7-8
CASSTGTTITDTQYF TRBJ2-3 TRBV7-8
CASSLAYLETQYF TRBJ2-5 TRBV5-5
CSLSGIAGRLYNEQFF TRBJ2-1 TRBV29-1
CASSEGRVSGNTIYF TRBJ1-3 TRBV2
CASMGFSNQPQHF TRBJ1-5 TRBV2
CASSPRQETNTEAFF TRBJ1-1 TRBV11-2
CASSRQDEQFF TRBJ2-1 TRBV2
CASSVAEQPYYGYTF TRBJ1-2 TRBV5-1
CSARDALTGASNSNQPQHF TRBJ1-5 TRBV20-1